One sample yielded the 22 T cell receptor beta chains listed below, sequenced in a study of beta chain features in type 1 diabetes. Expressed TCRB transcripts were sequenced after all isolated RNA was converted to cDNA. Generated by immunoSEQ multiplex PCR, the TCRdb table keeps only in-frame clones and is missing some. This sample yields roughly 340,000 clones, of which about 13% are seen a single time; about 0.015% belongs to the top ten. Their target antigens are unknown. General observations from the study: Moderate but significant shortening of TCRB CDR3s was recorded in all four CD4+ subsets from Type 1 diabetes patients.

Specimen: naive CD4+ T cells from blood. These receptors all come from a woman aged 18-29 years with type 1 diabetes.

Only a few counts were recorded for this clone. The chain recombines TRBV11-2 with TRBJ2-7; TRBD1 aligns across 12 bases. V trimming: 0 bases; J trimming: 2 bases; junction bases outside the gene matches: 8. Germline lookup yields CDR1 SGHAT and CDR2 FQNNGV. The CDR3 runs 18 residues. CDR3 sequence reads: CASSLDWGGQGAPYEQYV. CDR3 nucleotide sequence: TGTGCCAGCAGCTTAGATTGGGGGGGACAGGGGGCCCCCTACGAGCAGTACGTC.

The chain joins TRBV7-6 to TRBJ1-5; D gene uncertain. The V end was cut by 0 bases, the J end by 5 bases, with 5 bases between. Germline CDR1 is SGHVS and CDR2 is FNYEAQ. The CDR3 covers 13 residues. CDR3 DNA: TGTGCCAGCAGCTTAGCAGAGGATCAGCCCCAGCATTTT. Encoded protein: CASSLAEDQPQHF.

This clone was counted between two and nine times. The chain joins TRBV30 to TRBJ2-6; 11 nucleotides agree with TRBD2. V lost 3 bases, J lost 0 bases, and 7 bases stayed unmatched. This CDR3 is 18 amino acids long. Germline CDR1 GTSNPN, CDR2 SVGIG (reference sequence). CDR3 sequence reads: CAWRTTSGILSGANVLTF. CDR3 nucleotide sequence: TGTGCCTGGAGGACGACTAGCGGGATCCTCTCTGGGGCCAACGTCCTGACTTTC.

The rearrangement links TRBV7-2 to TRBJ2-3; possibly TRBD2 for D (7 bases). Trimming removed 5 bases at V and 4 bases at J, with 16 bases between. The CDR3 spans 15 residues. Germline CDR1 and CDR2: SGHTA and FQGNSA. The CDR3 loop is CASSVGQGRADTQYF. CDR3 nucleotide sequence: TGTGCCAGCAGCGTCGGGCAGGGGAGGGCAGATACGCAGTATTTT.

This chain links TRBV4-2 with TRBJ2-6; 7 nucleotides line up with TRBD1. The CDR3 has 20 amino acids. V lost 1 base to trimming and J lost 0 bases; unmatched junction nucleotides: 12. Germline loops: CDR1 LGHNA, CDR2 YNFKEQ. This chain's CDR3 is CASSQAFSAGGSSGANVLTF. The CDR3 DNA follows: TGTGCCAGCAGCCAAGCCTTTTCGGCAGGGGGTAGCTCTGGGGCCAACGTCCTGACTTTC.

The V and J genes are TRBV11-3 and TRBJ2-7; 7 bases fit TRBD2. The CDR3 contains 13 residues. The junction had 4 bases not matched to a gene; V was cut back by 5 bases and J by 3 bases. Germline CDR1 reads SGHNT; CDR2 reads YENEEA. The CDR3 protein is CASSPPGGYEQYF. DNA for the CDR3: TGTGCCAGCAGCCCCCCGGGGGGCTACGAGCAGTACTTC.

This clone has more than one count but fewer than ten. The chain combines TRBV28 with TRBJ2-7; 11 nucleotides match TRBD1. The CDR3 consists of 14 residues. V trimming: 4 bases; J trimming: 6 bases; junction bases outside the gene matches: 5. Germline V lookup: CDR1 MDHEN, CDR2 SYDVKM. CDR3 nucleotides: TGTGCCAGCAGTTGGGGGACAGGGGGATCCGAGCAGTACTTC. The encoded protein is CASSWGTGGSEQYF.

This sequence joins TRBV9 and TRBJ2-3; no definite D call. Germline CDR1 SGDLS, CDR2 YYNGEE. Trimming took off 3 bases at V and 4 bases at J, with 9 bases between the two ends. This CDR3 contains 13 residues. CDR3 loop: CASSAFPADTQYF. The CDR3 bases are TGTGCCAGCAGCGCCTTCCCCGCAGATACGCAGTATTTT.

The chain links TRBV18 to TRBJ2-3, with 10 nucleotides matching TRBD2. The V gene end was trimmed by 6 bases and the J gene end by 0 bases; junction bases not matched to a gene: 3. The CDR3 loop spans 15 amino acids. Germline V gives CDR1 KGHSH, CDR2 LQKENI. CDR3 in amino acids: CASSQLAGSTDTQYF. Here the CDR3 DNA reads TGTGCCAGCTCCCAACTAGCGGGGAGCACAGATACGCAGTATTTT.

The V call is TRBV19, the J call TRBJ2-1; the match to TRBD2 covers 8 bases. The CDR3 is 16 residues long. Germline assignment: CDR1 LNHDA and CDR2 SQIVND (reference sequence). V shed 4 bases and J 3 bases; nucleotides not matched to a gene: 8. The CDR3 spells CASSKVVTSDYNEQFF. CDR3 DNA: TGTGCCAGTAGTAAAGTAGTGACTAGCGACTACAATGAGCAGTTCTTC. The full variable domain, in which reference TRBV19 and TRBJ2-1 provide the parts outside the CDR3, is DGGITQSPKYLFRKEGQNVTLSCEQNLNHDAMYWYRQDPGQGLRLIYYSQIVNDFQKGDIAEGYSVSREKKESFPLTVTSAQKNPTAFYLCASSKVVTSDYNEQFFGPGTRLTVL.

The table lists this clone with a few counts. The chain couples TRBV9 to TRBJ2-1; 12 bases fit TRBD2. Trimming removed 0 bases from V and 8 bases from J; junction bases left unmatched: 6. The germline CDR1 and CDR2 sequences are SGDLS and YYNGEE. The CDR3 sequence is 16 residues long. CDR3 coding DNA: TGTGCCAGCAGCGTAGTGCTAGCGGGGGGGGTCGATGAGCAGTTCTTC. Its translation is CASSVVLAGGVDEQFF.

To note about this clone: Distinct nucleotide sequences in the sample also encode this CDR3. The chain employs TRBV6-5 and TRBJ2-1, with 7 bases that match TRBD2. Germline CDR1 is MNHEY and CDR2 is SVGAGI. This CDR3 spans 16 amino acids. The V segment lost 0 bases and the J segment 0 bases; nucleotides outside the gene matches: 2. CDR3 amino acids: CASSYSGGSSYNEQFF. The CDR3 region has the DNA TGTGCCAGCAGTTACTCGGGGGGGAGCTCCTACAATGAGCAGTTCTTC.

The chain employs TRBV11-3 and TRBJ2-5; maybe TRBD2 (6 bases). The germline V gene encodes CDR1 SGHNT and CDR2 YENEEA. Trimming stripped 4 bases from V and 4 bases from J, with 7 bases between. The CDR3 has 12 amino acids. The CDR3 is CASSYGRETQYF. The CDR3 DNA reads as TGTGCCAGCAGCTACGGGAGAGAGACCCAGTACTTC.

The chain uses TRBV19 and TRBJ2-2; 10 positions match TRBD2. CDR1 is LNHDA, CDR2 SQIVND, per germline (reference sequence). The ends lost 6 bases at V and 5 bases at J; junction bases unmatched: 12. The CDR3 runs 17 residues. CDR3 coding DNA: TGTGCCAGTAGAAGGGGAGCTACTAGCGGGAATACCGGGGAGCTGTTTTTT. Translating it yields CASRRGATSGNTGELFF.

This clone was seen more than once but under ten times. The chain couples TRBV11-2 to TRBJ2-7, with no clear D. The CDR3 runs to 14 residues. Between the trimmed V and J ends, which lost 5 bases and 4 bases, there was a span of 15 bases. CDR1 is SGHAT, CDR2 FQNNGV, per germline. The CDR3 region has the DNA TGTGCCAGCAGCCTACAGTACCAGGCATACGAGCAGTACTTC. Its translation: CASSLQYQAYEQYF. Together with reference TRBV11-2 and TRBJ2-7, the CDR3 gives the full variable domain: EAGVAQSPRYKIIEKRQSVAFWCNPISGHATLYWYQQILGQGPKLLIQFQNNGVVDDSQLPKDRFSAERLKGVDSTLKIQPAKLEDSAVYLCASSLQYQAYEQYFGPGTRLTVT.

V and J are TRBV2 and TRBJ2-5, with D possibly TRBD1 on 6 matching bases. The ends were cut back, 5 bases at V and 2 bases at J, with 12 bases in the middle. CDR3 length equals 14 residues. Germline CDR1 is SNHLY and CDR2 is FYNNEI. The CDR3 sequence: CASSPRGSQETQYF. The CDR3 nucleotides are TGTGCCAGCAGTCCCAGGGGCAGTCAAGAGACCCAGTACTTC.

The rearrangement uses TRBV5-1 and TRBJ2-7; 10 positions match TRBD1. The CDR3 length is 15 residues. Germline V CDR1 and CDR2: SGHRS, YFSETQ. V shed 3 bases and J 2 bases; nucleotides not matched to a gene: 5. CDR3 sequence reads: CASSWGQGLTYEQYF. The CDR3 nucleotides are TGCGCCAGCAGCTGGGGACAGGGGCTTACCTACGAGCAGTACTTC. Drawing the rest from reference TRBV5-1 and TRBJ2-7, the complete variable domain is KAGVTQTPRYLIKTRGQQVTLSCSPISGHRSVSWYQQTPGQGLQFLFEYFSETQRNKGNFPGRFSGRQFSNSRSEMNVSTLELGDSALYLCASSWGQGLTYEQYFGPGTRLTVT.

This clone was seen only a few times. V usage is TRBV28 and J usage is TRBJ2-7, with D unclear. Trimming cost V 5 bases and J 6 bases, with 11 bases left between them. This CDR3 comprises 12 residues. CDR1 is MDHEN, CDR2 SYDVKM, per germline. CDR3 residues: CASSALDSEQYF. The CDR3 DNA reads TGTGCCAGCAGTGCGTTAGATAGCGAGCAGTACTTC.

The chain recombines TRBV7-3 with TRBJ2-1; 9 bases agree with TRBD2. The CDR3 extends over 15 amino acids. From germline, CDR1 is SGHTA and CDR2 FQGTGA. With V trimmed by 1 base and J by 6 bases, 4 bases remained unmatched. The CDR3 bases are TGTGCCAGCAGCTTAAACCCAGCGGGAGGCAATGAGCAGTTCTTC. It codes for CASSLNPAGGNEQFF.

The rearrangement links TRBV30 to TRBJ1-5; possibly TRBD1 for D (6 bases). Trimming took off 0 bases at V and 7 bases at J, with 10 bases between the two ends. CDR3 length: 13 amino acids. Germline V gene data show CDR1 as GTSNPN and CDR2 as SVGIG (reference sequence). The CDR3: CAWSVQGQQPQHF. The CDR3 nucleotides are TGTGCCTGGAGTGTACAAGGACAGCAGCCCCAGCATTTT.

Only a few counts were recorded for this clone. V and J are TRBV20-1 and TRBJ1-2, with D uncertain. V was pared by 7 bases and J by 8 bases, with 14 bases between. The CDR3 covers 11 residues. Germline V gene lookup returns CDR1 DFQATT and CDR2 SNEGSKA (reference sequence). The CDR3 DNA is TGCAGTGTTGGTAGGGAGACGGGCTACACCTTC. This sequence encodes CSVGRETGYTF.

This clone was seen a few times. The chain links TRBV19 to TRBJ1-5; 10 bases are a match to TRBD1. Germline V gives CDR1 LNHDA, CDR2 SQIVND (reference sequence). V shed 5 bases, J shed 1 base, and the junction held 5 bases outside the gene matches. The CDR3 has 16 amino acids. The CDR3 sequence: CASSSQDRGSNQPQHF. For the CDR3, the DNA is TGTGCCAGTAGTTCCCAGGACAGGGGGAGCAATCAGCCCCAGCATTTT.